The rows below give T cell receptor beta chains drawn from one sample of a study of cytomegalovirus exposure and HLA in healthy donors. Libraries were prepared by immunoSEQ multiplex PCR; TCRdb keeps only in-frame clonotypes and omits some of them. The sample holds some 130,000 clones, about four fifths seen once. Sequencing was performed on PBMCs. These receptors all come from a male donor in good health and CMV-seropositive. Both conserved end residues are part of each CDR3. Fields, in order: clone size, D gene, J gene, V gene, CDR3 DNA, CDR3 protein. D genes are given only for firm matches. Part of the rows lack a size; the others show once, few, many or a class for expanded clones.

clone_size: .; d_call: TRBD1; j_call: TRBJ2-7; v_call: TRBV19; cdr3_nt: TGTGCCAGTAGCGTCGGACAGGGGGCCTGGGAGCAGTACTTC; cdr3_aa: CASSVGQGAWEQYF
clone_size: .; d_call: TRBD1; j_call: TRBJ2-7; v_call: TRBV5-8; cdr3_nt: TGTGCCAGCAGCTTCGGGGGACAGGGCTACTACGAGCAGTACTTC; cdr3_aa: CASSFGGQGYYEQYF
clone_size: .; d_call: .; j_call: TRBJ2-7; v_call: TRBV21-1; cdr3_nt: TGTGCCAGCAGCAAGGGGACAGATCCGTCCTACGAGCAGTACTTC; cdr3_aa: CASSKGTDPSYEQYF
clone_size: few; d_call: TRBD1; j_call: TRBJ2-1; v_call: TRBV11-3; cdr3_nt: TGTGCCAGCAGCGCCTGGGACAGCTACAATGAGCAGTTCTTC; cdr3_aa: CASSAWDSYNEQFF
clone_size: .; d_call: TRBD1; j_call: TRBJ1-1; v_call: TRBV28; cdr3_nt: TGTGCCAGCAGTGATACCCGGGACAGTTTGAACACTGAAGCTTTCTTT; cdr3_aa: CASSDTRDSLNTEAFF
clone_size: .; d_call: .; j_call: TRBJ1-2; v_call: TRBV9; cdr3_nt: TGTGCCAGCAGCGTAGGACAACTCCCGAACTATGGCTACACCTTC; cdr3_aa: CASSVGQLPNYGYTF
clone_size: few; d_call: TRBD2; j_call: TRBJ2-2; v_call: TRBV7-9; cdr3_nt: TGTGCCAGCAGCTTATCCGGCGGGGGGGCGCCCGGGGAGCTGTTTTTT; cdr3_aa: CASSLSGGGAPGELFF
clone_size: .; d_call: .; j_call: TRBJ2-7; v_call: TRBV28; cdr3_nt: TGTGCCACCTCAAGACAGTACAGTTCCTACGAGCAGTACTTC; cdr3_aa: CATSRQYSSYEQYF
clone_size: .; d_call: .; j_call: TRBJ2-1; v_call: TRBV13; cdr3_nt: TGTGCCAGCAGCTTAGATACGGGAACGCCCTACAATGAGCAGTTCTTC; cdr3_aa: CASSLDTGTPYNEQFF
clone_size: few; d_call: .; j_call: TRBJ2-7; v_call: TRBV5-6; cdr3_nt: TGTGCCAGCAGCTTGTCTAGTGTCGAGCAGTACTTC; cdr3_aa: CASSLSSVEQYF
clone_size: once; d_call: TRBD1; j_call: TRBJ2-2; v_call: TRBV10-3; cdr3_nt: TGTGCCATCAGCGTTGACAGGGCTCCGAACACCGGGGAGCTGTTTTTT; cdr3_aa: CAISVDRAPNTGELFF
clone_size: .; d_call: .; j_call: TRBJ2-5; v_call: TRBV27; cdr3_nt: TGTGCCAGCAGTTTAATCCTTAGCGATCAAGAGACCCAGTACTTC; cdr3_aa: CASSLILSDQETQYF
clone_size: .; d_call: TRBD1; j_call: TRBJ2-7; v_call: TRBV11-3; cdr3_nt: TGTGCCAGCAGCTTAGGGGACAGGGGCTACGAGCAGTACTTC; cdr3_aa: CASSLGDRGYEQYF
clone_size: few; d_call: .; j_call: TRBJ2-5; v_call: TRBV7-9; cdr3_nt: TGTGCCAGCAGCTTAGTGTCTATGGGGCCAGAGACCCAGTACTTC; cdr3_aa: CASSLVSMGPETQYF
clone_size: .; d_call: .; j_call: TRBJ1-1; v_call: TRBV6-1; cdr3_nt: TGTGCCAGCCGTTTTTTAGCCTCCCCTGAAGCTTTCTTT; cdr3_aa: CASRFLASPEAFF
clone_size: once; d_call: .; j_call: TRBJ2-7; v_call: TRBV27; cdr3_nt: TGTGCCAGCAGTTTAATGTATGGTCGTCGAGACACCGAAGCCTACGAGCAGTACTTC; cdr3_aa: CASSLMYGRRDTEAYEQYF
clone_size: .; d_call: TRBD1; j_call: TRBJ2-6; v_call: TRBV19; cdr3_nt: TGTGCCAGTAGTATGGGGGACAGGGGCCTGACTTTC; cdr3_aa: CASSMGDRGLTF
clone_size: .; d_call: .; j_call: TRBJ2-2; v_call: TRBV9; cdr3_nt: TGTGCCAGCGAGGGACAATACACCGGGGAGCTGTTTTTT; cdr3_aa: CASEGQYTGELFF
clone_size: .; d_call: .; j_call: TRBJ2-1; v_call: TRBV6-5; cdr3_nt: TGTGCCAGCAGTTACTCGCTTTCTAGAAGCGATGAGCAGTTCTTC; cdr3_aa: CASSYSLSRSDEQFF
clone_size: .; d_call: .; j_call: TRBJ1-1; v_call: TRBV7-2; cdr3_nt: TGTGCCAGCAGCTCCCACGGGGTGAACACTGAAGCTTTCTTT; cdr3_aa: CASSSHGVNTEAFF
clone_size: .; d_call: TRBD1; j_call: TRBJ1-4; v_call: TRBV18; cdr3_nt: TGTGCCAGCTCACCAACGGGACAGGCAAATGAAAAACTGTTTTTT; cdr3_aa: CASSPTGQANEKLFF
clone_size: .; d_call: TRBD1; j_call: TRBJ2-1; v_call: TRBV5-4; cdr3_nt: TGTGCCAGCAGCACACACAGGGGTTCGTCCTACAATGAGCAGTTCTTC; cdr3_aa: CASSTHRGSSYNEQFF
clone_size: .; d_call: .; j_call: TRBJ2-2; v_call: TRBV7-6; cdr3_nt: TGTGCCAGCAGCTTAGCACTTCACACCGGGGAGCTGTTTTTT; cdr3_aa: CASSLALHTGELFF
clone_size: .; d_call: .; j_call: TRBJ2-7; v_call: TRBV11-3; cdr3_nt: TGTGCCAGCAGCTTAGATCGGGGGGAGCAGTACTTC; cdr3_aa: CASSLDRGEQYF